This T cell receptor beta chain was profiled in a study of cytomegalovirus exposure and HLA in healthy donors. Study results and limitations: Several top significant clusters appeared, in a later analysis, to be linked to common viral pathogens. Researchers counted about 150 TCR beta chains as cytomegalovirus-associated. Reports credit the classifier with highly specific, highly sensitive diagnosis of cytomegalovirus status. In a later analysis, at a false discovery rate of 0.05, about 15,000 TCR beta sequences were associated with HLA alleles.

The CDR3 contains 10 residues. Trimming pared 6 bases from V and 7 bases from J, leaving 6 bases between. The germline gives CDR1 MRHNA, CDR2 SNTAGT. The PCR made use of 60 Vbeta and 13 Jbeta primers. The data were produced by immunoSEQ multiplex PCR, yet TCRdb's version contains in-frame clones alone and is incomplete. The sample yields 90,000 to 120,000 clones, about 70% seen once. Concerning this clone: What it binds is not known.

This clonotype originated in a woman younger than 30 in good health and CMV-seropositive. The sequencing sample was made of PBMCs. This chain uses TRBV6-4 with TRBJ1-2; D unresolved. CDR3 in DNA: TGTGCCAGCAGGCGGGGTGGCTACACCTTC. It is translated as CASRRGGYTF.